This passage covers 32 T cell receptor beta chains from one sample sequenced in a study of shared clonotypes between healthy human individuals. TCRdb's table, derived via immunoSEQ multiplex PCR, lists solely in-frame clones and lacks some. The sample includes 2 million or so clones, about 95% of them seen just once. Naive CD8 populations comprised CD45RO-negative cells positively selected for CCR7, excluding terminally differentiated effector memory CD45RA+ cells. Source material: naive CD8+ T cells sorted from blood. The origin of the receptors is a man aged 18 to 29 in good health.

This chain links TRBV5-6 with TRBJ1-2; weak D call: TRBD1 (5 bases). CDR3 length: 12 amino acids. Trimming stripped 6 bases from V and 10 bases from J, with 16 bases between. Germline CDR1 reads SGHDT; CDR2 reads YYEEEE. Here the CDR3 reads CASTKTTGDYTF. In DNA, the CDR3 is TGTGCCAGCACCAAGACAACAGGAGACTACACCTTC.

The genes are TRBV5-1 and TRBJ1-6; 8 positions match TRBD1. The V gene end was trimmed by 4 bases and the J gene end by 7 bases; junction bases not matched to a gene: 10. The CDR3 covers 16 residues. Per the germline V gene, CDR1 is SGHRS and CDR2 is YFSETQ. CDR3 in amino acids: CASSQTPTGANSPLHF. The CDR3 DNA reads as TGCGCCAGCAGCCAGACCCCGACAGGGGCCAATTCACCCCTCCACTTT.

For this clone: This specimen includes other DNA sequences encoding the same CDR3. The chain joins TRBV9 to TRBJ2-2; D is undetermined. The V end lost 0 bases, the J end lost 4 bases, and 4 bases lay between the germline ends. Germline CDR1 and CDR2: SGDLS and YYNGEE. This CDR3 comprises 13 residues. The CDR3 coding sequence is TGTGCCAGCAGCGTAGAACTCACCGGGGAGCTGTTTTTT. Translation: CASSVELTGELFF.

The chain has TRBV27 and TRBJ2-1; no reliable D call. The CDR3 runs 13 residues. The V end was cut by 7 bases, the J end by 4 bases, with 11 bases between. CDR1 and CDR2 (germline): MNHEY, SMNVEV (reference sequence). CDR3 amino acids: CASKLLGYNEQFF. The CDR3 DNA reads TGTGCCAGCAAATTATTGGGTTACAATGAGCAGTTCTTC.

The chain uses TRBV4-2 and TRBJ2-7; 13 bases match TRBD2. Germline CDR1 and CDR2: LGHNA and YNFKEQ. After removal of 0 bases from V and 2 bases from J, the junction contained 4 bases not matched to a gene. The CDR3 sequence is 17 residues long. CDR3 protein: CASSQDRTSGSAYEQYF. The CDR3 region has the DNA TGTGCCAGCAGCCAAGATAGGACTAGCGGGAGTGCCTACGAGCAGTACTTC.

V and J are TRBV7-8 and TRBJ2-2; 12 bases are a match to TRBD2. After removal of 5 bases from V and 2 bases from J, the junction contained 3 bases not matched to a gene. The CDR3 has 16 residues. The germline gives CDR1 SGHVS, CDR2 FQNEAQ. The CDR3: CASSPSGGDNTGELFF. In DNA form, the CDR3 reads TGTGCCAGCAGCCCTAGCGGGGGGGATAACACCGGGGAGCTGTTTTTT.

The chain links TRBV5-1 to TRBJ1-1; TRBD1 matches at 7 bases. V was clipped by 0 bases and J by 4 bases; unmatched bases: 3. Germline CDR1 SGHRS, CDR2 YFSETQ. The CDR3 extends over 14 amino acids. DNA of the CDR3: TGCGCCAGCAGCTTGGATTCAGGGGGCACTGAAGCTTTCTTT. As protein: CASSLDSGGTEAFF.

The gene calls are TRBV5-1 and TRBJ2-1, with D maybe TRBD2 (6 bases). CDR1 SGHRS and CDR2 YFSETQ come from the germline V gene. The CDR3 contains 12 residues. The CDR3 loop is CAGEENYNEQFF. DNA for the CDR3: TGCGCAGGGGAGGAGAACTACAATGAGCAGTTCTTC. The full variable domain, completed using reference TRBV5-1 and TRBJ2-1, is KAGVTQTPRYLIKTRGQQVTLSCSPISGHRSVSWYQQTPGQGLQFLFEYFSETQRNKGNFPGRFSGRQFSNSRSEMNVSTLELGDSALYLCAGEENYNEQFFGPGTRLTVL.

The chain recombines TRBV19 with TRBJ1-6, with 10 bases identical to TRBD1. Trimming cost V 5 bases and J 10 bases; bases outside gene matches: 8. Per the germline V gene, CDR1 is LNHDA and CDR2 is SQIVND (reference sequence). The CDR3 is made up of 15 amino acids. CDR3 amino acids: CASSPRQGARSPLHF. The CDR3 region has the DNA TGTGCCAGTAGTCCCCGACAGGGGGCCAGGTCACCCCTCCACTTT.

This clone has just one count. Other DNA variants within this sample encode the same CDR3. In DNA, the CDR3 is TGCGCCAGCAGCTTGGAAGGGGTACCCTACGAGCAGTACTTC. The encoded protein is CASSLEGVPYEQYF. V and J are TRBV5-1 and TRBJ2-7, with a weak D call TRBD1 (5 bases). V was shortened by 0 bases and J by 2 bases, with 9 bases between the two germline ends. Germline values: CDR1 SGHRS, CDR2 YFSETQ. The length of the CDR3 is 14 residues.

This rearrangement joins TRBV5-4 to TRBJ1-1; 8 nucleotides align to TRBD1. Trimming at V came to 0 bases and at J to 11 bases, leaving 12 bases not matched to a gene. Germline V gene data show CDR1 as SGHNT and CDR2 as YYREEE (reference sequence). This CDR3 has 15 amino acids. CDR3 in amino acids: CASSLAVGQGLMAFF. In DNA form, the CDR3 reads TGTGCCAGCAGCTTGGCAGTAGGACAGGGCCTTATGGCTTTCTTT.

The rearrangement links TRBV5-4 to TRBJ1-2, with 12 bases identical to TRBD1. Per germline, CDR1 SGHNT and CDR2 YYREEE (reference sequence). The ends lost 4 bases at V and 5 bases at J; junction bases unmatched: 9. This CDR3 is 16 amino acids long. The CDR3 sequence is CASSTGDRGRGYGYTF. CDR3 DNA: TGTGCCAGCAGCACTGGGGACAGGGGGCGCGGGTATGGCTACACCTTC.

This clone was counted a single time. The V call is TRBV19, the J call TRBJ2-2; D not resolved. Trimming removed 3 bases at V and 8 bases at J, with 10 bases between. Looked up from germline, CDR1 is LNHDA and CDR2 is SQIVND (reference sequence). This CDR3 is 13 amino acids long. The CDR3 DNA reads TGTGCCAGTAGTATCACGGTCGTTGGGGAGCTGTTTTTT. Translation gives CASSITVVGELFF.

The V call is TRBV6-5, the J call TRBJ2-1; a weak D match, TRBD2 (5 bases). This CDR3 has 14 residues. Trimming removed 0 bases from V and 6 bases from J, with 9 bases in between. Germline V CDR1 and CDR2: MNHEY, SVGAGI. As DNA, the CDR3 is TGTGCCAGCAGTTACTCAGAGGGCCCCAATGAGCAGTTCTTC. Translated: CASSYSEGPNEQFF.

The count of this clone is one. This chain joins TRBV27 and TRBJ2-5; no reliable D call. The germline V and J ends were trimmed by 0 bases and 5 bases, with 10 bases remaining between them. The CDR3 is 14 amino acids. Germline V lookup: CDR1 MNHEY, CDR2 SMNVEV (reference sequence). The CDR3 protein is CASSLSLGSETQYF. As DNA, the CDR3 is TGTGCCAGCAGTTTATCTCTCGGGTCTGAGACCCAGTACTTC.

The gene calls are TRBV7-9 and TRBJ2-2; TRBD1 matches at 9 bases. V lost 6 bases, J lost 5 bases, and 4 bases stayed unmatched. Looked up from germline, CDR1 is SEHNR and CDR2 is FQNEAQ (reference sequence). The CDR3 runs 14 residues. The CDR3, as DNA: TGTGCCAGCAGGCCACAGGGGGCGACCGGGGAGCTGTTTTTT. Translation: CASRPQGATGELFF.

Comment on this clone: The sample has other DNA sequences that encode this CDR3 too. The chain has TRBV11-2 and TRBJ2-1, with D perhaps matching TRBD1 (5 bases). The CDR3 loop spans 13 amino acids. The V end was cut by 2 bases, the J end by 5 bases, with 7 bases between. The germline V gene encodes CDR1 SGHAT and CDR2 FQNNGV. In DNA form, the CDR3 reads TGTGCCAGCAGCTTATTGACAGACAATGAGCAGTTCTTC. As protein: CASSLLTDNEQFF.

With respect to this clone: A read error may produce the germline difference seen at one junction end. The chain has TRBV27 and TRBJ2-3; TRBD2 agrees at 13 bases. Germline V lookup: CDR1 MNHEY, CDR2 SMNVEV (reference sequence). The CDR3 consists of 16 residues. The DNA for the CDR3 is TGTGCCAGCAGTTTATGGACTAGCGGGAGCAGAGATACGCAGTATTTT. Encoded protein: CASSLWTSGSRDTQYF.

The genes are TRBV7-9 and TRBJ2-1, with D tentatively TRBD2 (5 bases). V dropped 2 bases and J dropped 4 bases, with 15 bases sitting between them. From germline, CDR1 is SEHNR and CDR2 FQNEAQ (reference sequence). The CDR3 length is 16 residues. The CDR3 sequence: CASSLLSGTLYNEQFF. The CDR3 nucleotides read TGTGCCAGCAGCTTATTAAGCGGCACATTATACAATGAGCAGTTCTTC.

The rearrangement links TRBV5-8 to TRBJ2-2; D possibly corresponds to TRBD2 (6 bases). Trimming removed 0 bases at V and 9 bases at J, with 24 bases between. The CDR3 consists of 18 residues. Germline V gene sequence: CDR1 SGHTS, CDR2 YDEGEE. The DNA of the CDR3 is TGTGCCAGCAGCTTGGTTGCTAGCGCCCACCCCAGTACCCGGGAGCTGTTTTTT. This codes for CASSLVASAHPSTRELFF.

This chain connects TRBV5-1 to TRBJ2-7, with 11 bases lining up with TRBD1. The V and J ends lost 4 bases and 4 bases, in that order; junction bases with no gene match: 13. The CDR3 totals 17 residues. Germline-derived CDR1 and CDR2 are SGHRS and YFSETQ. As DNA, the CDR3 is TGCGCCAGCAGCCCACCCACCCCGGGACAGGGGGTTTACGAGCAGTACTTC. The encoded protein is CASSPPTPGQGVYEQYF.

CDR3 sequence (DNA): TGCGCCAGCAGCCTCCGGTCCCACACCGGGGAGCTGTTTTTT. This sequence encodes CASSLRSHTGELFF. The genes are TRBV4-1 and TRBJ2-2; no definite D call. The germline V gene encodes CDR1 MGHRA and CDR2 YSYEKL. There are 14 residues in the CDR3. Trimming removed 4 bases at V and 3 bases at J, with 9 bases between.

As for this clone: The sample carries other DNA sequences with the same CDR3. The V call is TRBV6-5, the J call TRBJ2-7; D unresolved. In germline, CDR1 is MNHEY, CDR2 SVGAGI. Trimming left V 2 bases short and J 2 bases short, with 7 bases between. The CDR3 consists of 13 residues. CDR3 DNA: TGTGCCAGCAGTTACGTCGGTGCCTACGAGCAGTACTTC. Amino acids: CASSYVGAYEQYF.

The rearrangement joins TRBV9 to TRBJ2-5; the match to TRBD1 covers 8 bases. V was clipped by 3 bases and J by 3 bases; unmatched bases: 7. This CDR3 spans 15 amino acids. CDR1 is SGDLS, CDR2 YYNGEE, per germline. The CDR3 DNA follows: TGTGCCAGCAGCGACTCCAGGGGGCTTAAAGAGACCCAGTACTTC. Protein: CASSDSRGLKETQYF.

The CDR3 here is CASSQDTLSSYNEQFF. In DNA, the CDR3 is TGCGCCAGCAGCCAAGACACGCTGAGCTCCTACAATGAGCAGTTCTTC. The chain combines TRBV4-3 with TRBJ2-1; D is uncertain. Germline values: CDR1 LGHNA, CDR2 YSLEER. Trimming removed 0 bases from V and 0 bases from J, with 9 bases in between. The CDR3 has 16 amino acids.

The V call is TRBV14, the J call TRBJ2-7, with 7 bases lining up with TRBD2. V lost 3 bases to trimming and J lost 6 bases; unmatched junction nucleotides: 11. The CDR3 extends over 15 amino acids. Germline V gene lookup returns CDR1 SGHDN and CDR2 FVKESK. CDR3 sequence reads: CASSHPGLPDPEQYF. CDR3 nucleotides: TGTGCCAGCAGCCACCCGGGACTACCAGATCCCGAGCAGTACTTC.

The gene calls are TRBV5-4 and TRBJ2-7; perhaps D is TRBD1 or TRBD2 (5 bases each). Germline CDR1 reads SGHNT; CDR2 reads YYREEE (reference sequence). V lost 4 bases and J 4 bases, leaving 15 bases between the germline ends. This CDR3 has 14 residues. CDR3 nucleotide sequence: TGTGCCAGCAGCACGGGACCGATTTCTTACGAGCAGTACTTC. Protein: CASSTGPISYEQYF.

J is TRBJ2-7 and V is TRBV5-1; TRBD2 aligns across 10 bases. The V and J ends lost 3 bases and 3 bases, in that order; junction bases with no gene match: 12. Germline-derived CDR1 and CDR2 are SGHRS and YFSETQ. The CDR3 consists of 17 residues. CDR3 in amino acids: CASSWGPGASGSYEQYF. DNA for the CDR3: TGCGCCAGCAGCTGGGGGCCAGGGGCTAGCGGGAGCTACGAGCAGTACTTC.

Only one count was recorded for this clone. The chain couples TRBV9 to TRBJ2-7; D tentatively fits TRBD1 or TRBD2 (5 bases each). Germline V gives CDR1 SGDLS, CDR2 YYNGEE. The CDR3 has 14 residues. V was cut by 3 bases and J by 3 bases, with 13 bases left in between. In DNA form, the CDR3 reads TGTGCCAGCAGCGCCGGGGCAGCCCACTACGAGCAGTACTTC. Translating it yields CASSAGAAHYEQYF.

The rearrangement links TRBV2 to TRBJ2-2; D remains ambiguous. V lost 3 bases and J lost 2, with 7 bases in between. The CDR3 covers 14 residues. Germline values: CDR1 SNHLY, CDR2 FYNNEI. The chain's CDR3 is CASSDPVNTGELFF. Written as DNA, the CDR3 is TGTGCCAGCAGTGATCCAGTAAACACCGGGGAGCTGTTTTTT.

This CDR3 is CASSQDWGTPERAQYF. CDR3 DNA: TGCGCCAGCAGCCAAGATTGGGGGACCCCCGAGAGGGCCCAGTACTTC. This chain links TRBV4-1 with TRBJ2-5, with D perhaps assigned TRBD1 or TRBD2 (5 bases each). Germline lookup yields CDR1 MGHRA and CDR2 YSYEKL. This CDR3 spans 16 amino acids. The V and J ends lost 0 bases and 9 bases respectively, with 20 bases between them.

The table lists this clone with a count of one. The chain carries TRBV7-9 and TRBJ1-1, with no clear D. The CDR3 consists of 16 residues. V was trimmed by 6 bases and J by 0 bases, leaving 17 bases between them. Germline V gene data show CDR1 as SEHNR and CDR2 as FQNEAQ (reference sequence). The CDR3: CASSHVVSVMNTEAFF. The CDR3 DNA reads TGTGCCAGCAGTCACGTAGTCAGTGTCATGAACACTGAAGCTTTCTTT.